Below, 18 T cell receptor beta chains from the same sample are listed, as sequenced in a study of T cell changes during pregnancy in multiple sclerosis. Repertoires were generated with immunoSEQ multiplex PCR, while TCRdb's copy carries only in-frame clones and drops some. Of approximately 89,000 clones listed, 94% are singletons. The sequences come from peripheral blood, collected after pregnancy. The receptors derive from a female donor in good health, enrolled as a control in a pregnancy study.

The chain is built from TRBV11-3 and TRBJ2-7, with D perhaps TRBD1 (5 bases). V was pared by 4 bases and J by 0 bases, with 7 bases between. The CDR3 is 13 residues long. Germline V gene data show CDR1 as SGHNT and CDR2 as YENEEA. The CDR3 here is CASSSQVSYEQYF. Here the CDR3 DNA reads TGTGCCAGCAGCTCACAGGTCTCCTACGAGCAGTACTTC.

J is TRBJ1-4 and V is TRBV19; D gene uncertain. Germline loops: CDR1 LNHDA, CDR2 SQIVND (reference sequence). The CDR3 is 14 amino acids. V dropped 5 bases and J dropped 0 bases, with 7 bases sitting between them. CDR3 in amino acids: CASSSVATNEKLFF. The CDR3 region has the DNA TGTGCCAGTAGTTCAGTTGCAACTAATGAAAAACTGTTTTTT.

The J gene is TRBJ2-3, the V gene TRBV7-9; TRBD1 agrees at 7 bases. Germline V gives CDR1 SEHNR, CDR2 FQNEAQ (reference sequence). The junction had 3 bases not matched to a gene; V was cut back by 5 bases and J by 4 bases. The CDR3 sequence is 13 residues long. The CDR3 loop is CASSPGTADTQYF. CDR3 coding DNA: TGTGCCAGCAGCCCCGGGACAGCAGATACGCAGTATTTT.

The chain joins TRBV5-1 to TRBJ2-7; 11 bases map to TRBD2. The germline V gene encodes CDR1 SGHRS and CDR2 YFSETQ. Unmatched junction bases numbered 20, after V lost 6 bases and J lost 0 bases. The CDR3 is made up of 20 amino acids. In nucleotides, the CDR3 is TGCGCCAGCACCTACTCTCCGGGACTAGCGGCCACCGGGGGCTCCTACGAGCAGTACTTC. Its protein product is CASTYSPGLAATGGSYEQYF.

The rearrangement links TRBV5-5 to TRBJ2-2, with D perhaps matching TRBD1 (5 bases). The CDR3 sequence is 17 residues long. The V end was cut by 0 bases, the J end by 0 bases, with 12 bases between. Germline assignment: CDR1 SGHKS and CDR2 YYEKEE (reference sequence). CDR3 loop: CASSLGPGAANTGELFF. CDR3 in DNA: TGTGCCAGCAGCTTGGGTCCTGGGGCCGCGAACACCGGGGAGCTGTTTTTT. The variable domain in full, with the rest retrieved from reference TRBV5-5 and TRBJ2-2, is DAGVTQSPTHLIKTRGQQVTLRCSPISGHKSVSWYQQVLGQGPQFIFQYYEKEERGRGNFPDRFSARQFPNYSSELNVNALLLGDSALYLCASSLGPGAANTGELFFGEGSRLTVL.

The V call is TRBV18, the J call TRBJ2-1, with no clear D. The V end was cut by 0 bases, the J end by 3 bases, with 9 bases between. The CDR3 runs to 15 residues. Per the germline V gene, CDR1 is KGHSH and CDR2 is LQKENI. CDR3 nucleotide sequence: TGTGCCAGCTCACCACCGTCCTTCCGCTACAATGAGCAGTTCTTC. This translates into CASSPPSFRYNEQFF.

This chain joins TRBV11-2 and TRBJ2-3; the D is unclear. The V and J ends lost 5 bases and 1 base respectively, with 22 bases between them. Germline CDR1 SGHAT, CDR2 FQNNGV. The CDR3 sequence is 18 residues long. The CDR3: CASSKAPHGGSGTDTQYF. The CDR3 coding sequence is TGTGCCAGCAGCAAGGCCCCCCACGGCGGATCCGGCACAGATACGCAGTATTTT.

This chain joins TRBV5-4 and TRBJ2-1, with D maybe TRBD1 (7 bases). Per germline, CDR1 SGHNT and CDR2 YYREEE (reference sequence). The V end was cut by 4 bases, the J end by 7 bases, with 21 bases between. This CDR3 is built from 16 residues. The CDR3: CASSPGGRALGNEQFF. DNA for the CDR3: TGTGCCAGCAGCCCAGGGGGGCGGGCACTGGGGAATGAGCAGTTCTTC.

The chain couples TRBV5-1 to TRBJ2-7; weak D call: TRBD1 (5 bases). Trimming shortened V by 1 base and J by 6 bases, and 11 bases separated the two germline ends. The CDR3 length is 13 residues. Germline CDR1 reads SGHRS; CDR2 reads YFSETQ. CDR3 amino acids: CASSLRQLGEQYF. Written as DNA, the CDR3 is TGCGCCAGCAGCTTGCGACAGCTGGGCGAGCAGTACTTC.

The rearrangement uses TRBV28 and TRBJ2-7, with 7 bases aligning to TRBD2. The junction had 10 bases not matched to a gene; V was cut back by 2 bases and J by 9 bases. The germline gives CDR1 MDHEN, CDR2 SYDVKM. The CDR3 is made up of 14 amino acids. CDR3 protein: CASSLAGALLGQYF. The CDR3 coding sequence is TGTGCCAGCAGTTTAGCGGGAGCCCTCCTGGGGCAGTACTTC.

The J gene is TRBJ2-7, the V gene TRBV27, with D possibly matching TRBD1 (6 bases). The CDR3 has 14 residues. V gave up 5 bases and J gave up 5 bases, with 16 bases separating them. Germline values: CDR1 MNHEY, CDR2 SMNVEV (reference sequence). The CDR3 reads CASSLRDKAHEQYF. The CDR3 DNA is TGTGCCAGCAGTCTCCGGGACAAGGCCCACGAGCAGTACTTC.

The chain combines TRBV5-5 with TRBJ2-7; D may be TRBD2 (5 bases). V lost 4 bases, J lost 3 bases, and 17 bases lay in between. Germline loops: CDR1 SGHKS, CDR2 YYEKEE (reference sequence). The CDR3 extends over 15 amino acids. Here the CDR3 DNA reads TGTGCCAGCAGCCCACGGGAAACCGTGATCTACGAGCAGTACTTC. Protein sequence: CASSPRETVIYEQYF.

The rearrangement links TRBV11-2 to TRBJ2-3; D unclear. The CDR3 spans 16 residues. Germline-derived CDR1 and CDR2 are SGHAT and FQNNGV. The V end was cut by 0 bases, the J end by 0 bases, with 10 bases between. CDR3 amino acids: CASSLEAAASTDTQYF. DNA for the CDR3: TGTGCCAGCAGCTTAGAAGCCGCCGCCAGCACAGATACGCAGTATTTT.

The chain uses TRBV2 and TRBJ2-1; no clear D gene. Trimming took off 4 bases at V and 9 bases at J, with 7 bases between the two ends. This CDR3 spans 11 amino acids. Germline V gives CDR1 SNHLY, CDR2 FYNNEI. The CDR3: CASSVSIEQFF. CDR3 nucleotide sequence: TGTGCCAGCAGTGTTTCAATTGAGCAGTTCTTC.

The chain employs TRBV5-4 and TRBJ2-3, with TRBD2 matching 10 bases. Germline CDR1 and CDR2: SGHNT and YYREEE (reference sequence). This CDR3 region has 15 residues. The ends lost 0 bases at V and 4 bases at J; junction bases unmatched: 2. Here the CDR3 reads CASSLGGLASDTQYF. The CDR3 nucleotides read TGTGCCAGCAGCTTGGGGGGACTAGCGTCAGATACGCAGTATTTT.

J is TRBJ1-1 and V is TRBV27; no firm D call. Germline CDR1 is MNHEY and CDR2 is SMNVEV (reference sequence). This CDR3 is 13 amino acids long. V was pared by 7 bases and J by 6 bases, with 15 bases between. The CDR3 region is CASTFLGRAEAFF. CDR3 in DNA: TGTGCCAGCACCTTCCTTGGGAGGGCTGAAGCTTTCTTT.

The gene calls are TRBV7-9 and TRBJ1-1; D might be TRBD1 (6 bases). V lost 4 bases and J lost 0, with 18 bases in between. Looked up from germline, CDR1 is SEHNR and CDR2 is FQNEAQ (reference sequence). This CDR3 spans 17 amino acids. CDR3: CASSSTGRGGLNTEAFF. As DNA, the CDR3 is TGTGCCAGCAGCTCAACAGGGCGAGGGGGTTTGAACACTGAAGCTTTCTTT. Full variable domain (outside the CDR3, taken from reference TRBV7-9 and TRBJ1-1): DTGVSQNPRHKITKRGQNVTFRCDPISEHNRLYWYRQTLGQGPEFLTYFQNEAQLEKSRLLSDRFSAERPKGSFSTLEIQRTEQGDSAMYLCASSSTGRGGLNTEAFFGQGTRLTVV.

The rearrangement uses TRBV2 and TRBJ1-2, with TRBD1 as a possible D gene (5 bases). Germline V gene data show CDR1 as SNHLY and CDR2 as FYNNEI. This CDR3 comprises 16 residues. Deletions cut 4 bases from V and 4 bases from J, with 19 bases between. The CDR3 nucleotides read TGTGCCAGCAGTGCTGGCAGGGTATCCCCCCTCTATGGCTACACCTTC. Amino acid sequence: CASSAGRVSPLYGYTF. The full variable domain, in which reference TRBV2 and TRBJ1-2 provide the parts outside the CDR3, is EPEVTQTPSHQVTQMGQEVILRCVPISNHLYFYWYRQILGQKVEFLVSFYNNEISEKSEIFDDQFSVERPDGSNFTLKIRSTKLEDSAMYFCASSAGRVSPLYGYTFGSGTRLTVV.